This T cell receptor (beta chain) was recovered during a study of cytomegalovirus exposure and HLA in healthy donors. Study conclusions and caveats: Analyzed later, most CMV-associated TCR beta chains appeared HLA-restricted. Most subjects' HLA-A and HLA-B alleles were reportedly predicted from TCR beta sequences.

To note about this clone: Its antigen is as yet unknown.

V was trimmed by 5 bases and J by 2 bases, leaving 11 bases between them. CDR1 and CDR2 (germline): MDHEN, SYDVKM. The length of the CDR3 is 14 residues. The PCR was carried out with 60 Vbeta primers and 13 Jbeta primers. Assay: immunoSEQ multiplex PCR; the TCRdb copy retains only in-frame clones and omits some. The sample has fewer than 100,000 clones. The clonotype was recovered from a man aged 50-60 years in good health and CMV-seronegative. Material: PBMCs. V gene TRBV28 combines with J gene TRBJ2-3; D is perhaps TRBD1 (6 bases). The CDR3 sequence is CASSEGQNTDTQYF. The DNA of the CDR3 is TGTGCCAGCAGTGAAGGACAGAACACAGATACGCAGTATTTT.